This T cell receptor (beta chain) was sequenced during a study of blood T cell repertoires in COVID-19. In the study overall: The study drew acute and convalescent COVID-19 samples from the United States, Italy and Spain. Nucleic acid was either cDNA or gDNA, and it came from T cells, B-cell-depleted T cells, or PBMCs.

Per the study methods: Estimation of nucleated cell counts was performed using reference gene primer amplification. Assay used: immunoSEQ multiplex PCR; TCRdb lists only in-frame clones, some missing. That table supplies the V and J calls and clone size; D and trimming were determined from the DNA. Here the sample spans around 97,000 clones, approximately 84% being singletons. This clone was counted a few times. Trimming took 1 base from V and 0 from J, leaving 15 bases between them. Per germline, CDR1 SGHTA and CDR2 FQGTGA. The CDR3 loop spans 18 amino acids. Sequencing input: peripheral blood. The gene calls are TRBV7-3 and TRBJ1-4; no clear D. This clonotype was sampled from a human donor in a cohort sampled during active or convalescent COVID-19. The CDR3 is CASSLIRGQLATNEKLFF. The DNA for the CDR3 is TGTGCCAGCAGCTTAATCCGGGGTCAGTTAGCAACTAATGAAAAACTGTTTTTT.